The clone carrying this T cell receptor beta chain was counted a few times. Antigen: not known. The authors gated naive CD8 T cells as CD8+CD4-CCR7+CD45RA+ for sorting. The record originates from a study of molecular identifiers for immune sequencing clone quantification. The wider study: RNA, taken in replicates from roughly 21,000 or 96,000 naive CD8 cells, was split five ways, with four sequenced.

The V end was cut by 3 bases, the J end by 0 bases, with 7 bases between. The CDR3 covers 14 residues. Germline values: CDR1 SGDLS, CDR2 YYNGEE. Findings of the study overall: More than 98% of effector molecules, versus under 1% of naive-cell molecules, belonged to clones above 20 RNA copies.

MiXCR, applied by TCRdb to the PCR reads, yields one record per CDR3 protein. The data show approximately 20,000 distinct CDR3 sequences, about 21% seen once. Specimen: naive CD8+ T cells from blood, with Jurkat cell RNA spiked in. Indicated subset: FACS-sorted CD8+CD4-CCR7+CD45RA+ naive T cells. The chain carries TRBV9 and TRBJ2-1; D is unresolved. The TCR originated in a human donor in good health. Some libraries in this study had Jurkat cell RNA spiked in. The CDR3 here is CASSEGSSYNEQFF. Written as DNA, the CDR3 is TGTGCCAGCAGCGAAGGTAGCTCCTACAATGAGCAGTTCTTC.